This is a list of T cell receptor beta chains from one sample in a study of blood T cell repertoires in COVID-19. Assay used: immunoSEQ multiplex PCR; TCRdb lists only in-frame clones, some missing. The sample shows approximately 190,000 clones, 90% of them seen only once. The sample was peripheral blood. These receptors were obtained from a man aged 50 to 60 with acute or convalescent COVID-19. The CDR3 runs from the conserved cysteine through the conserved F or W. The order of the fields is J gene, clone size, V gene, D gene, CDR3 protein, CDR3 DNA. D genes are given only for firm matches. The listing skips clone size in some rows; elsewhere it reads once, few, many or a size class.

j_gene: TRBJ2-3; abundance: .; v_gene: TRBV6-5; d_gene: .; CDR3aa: CASSYSASTDTQYF; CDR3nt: TGTGCCAGCAGTTACTCAGCTAGCACAGATACGCAGTATTTT
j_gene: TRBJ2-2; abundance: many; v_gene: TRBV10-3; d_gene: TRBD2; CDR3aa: CAISPLAGKNTGELFF; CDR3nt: TGTGCCATCAGCCCACTAGCGGGGAAAAACACCGGGGAGCTGTTTTTT
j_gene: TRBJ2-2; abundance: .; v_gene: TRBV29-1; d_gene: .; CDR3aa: CSVLQDSNTGELFF; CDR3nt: TGCAGCGTTCTCCAGGACTCGAACACCGGGGAGCTGTTTTTT
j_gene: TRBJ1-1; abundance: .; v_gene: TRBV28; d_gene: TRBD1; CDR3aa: CASRLTGVFTEAFF; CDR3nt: TGTGCCAGCAGACTGACAGGGGTATTCACTGAAGCTTTCTTT
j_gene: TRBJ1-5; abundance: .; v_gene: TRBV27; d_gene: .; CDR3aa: CASSPTTGQPQHF; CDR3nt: TGTGCCAGCAGTCCCACGACGGGTCAGCCCCAGCATTTT
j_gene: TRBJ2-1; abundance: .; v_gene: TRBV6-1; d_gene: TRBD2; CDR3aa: CASSEKGLAGVNEQFF; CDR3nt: TGTGCCAGCAGTGAAAAGGGACTAGCGGGAGTTAATGAGCAGTTCTTC
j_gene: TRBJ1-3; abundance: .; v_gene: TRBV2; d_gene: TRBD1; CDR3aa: CASSNQGAGNTIYF; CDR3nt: TGTGCCAGCAGCAACCAGGGGGCTGGAAACACCATATATTTT
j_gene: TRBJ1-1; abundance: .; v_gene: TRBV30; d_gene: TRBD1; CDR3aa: CAWTYRDRETEAFF; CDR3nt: TGTGCCTGGACGTACCGGGACAGGGAAACTGAAGCTTTCTTT
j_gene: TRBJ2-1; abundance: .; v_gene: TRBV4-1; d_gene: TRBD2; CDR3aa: CASSQAPTSGVGSYNEQFF; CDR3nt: TGCGCCAGCAGCCAAGCTCCCACTAGCGGGGTGGGCTCCTACAATGAGCAGTTCTTC
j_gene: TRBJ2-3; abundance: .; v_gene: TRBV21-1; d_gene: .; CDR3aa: CASRTDRESTDTQYF; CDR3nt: TGTGCCAGCAGAACTGACAGGGAGAGCACAGATACGCAGTATTTT
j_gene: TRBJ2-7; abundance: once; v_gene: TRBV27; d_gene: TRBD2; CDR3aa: CASSLGVAGNEQYF; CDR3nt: TGTGCCAGCAGTTTAGGGGTAGCGGGAAACGAGCAGTACTTC
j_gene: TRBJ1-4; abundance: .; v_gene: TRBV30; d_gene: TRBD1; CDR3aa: CAWKTGTATNEKLFF; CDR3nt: TGTGCCTGGAAAACCGGGACAGCAACTAATGAAAAACTGTTTTTT
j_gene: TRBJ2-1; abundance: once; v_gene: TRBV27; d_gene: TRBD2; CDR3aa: CASSPGGYHNEQFF; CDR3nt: TGTGCCAGCAGTCCGGGGGGGTACCACAATGAGCAGTTCTTC
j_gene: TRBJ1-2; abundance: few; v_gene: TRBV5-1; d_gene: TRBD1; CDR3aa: CASSLIDPGQGLYTF; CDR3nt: TGCGCCAGCAGCTTGATTGATCCGGGACAGGGTCTGTACACCTTC
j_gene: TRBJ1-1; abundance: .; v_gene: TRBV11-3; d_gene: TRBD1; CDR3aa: CASSCGQGILMNTEAFF; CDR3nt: TGTGCCAGCAGCTGTGGACAGGGAATTCTCATGAACACTGAAGCTTTCTTT
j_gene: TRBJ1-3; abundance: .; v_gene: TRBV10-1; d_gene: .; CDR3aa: CASNTKDSSGNTIYF; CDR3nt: TGCGCCAGCAACACAAAGGACAGCTCTGGAAACACCATATATTTT
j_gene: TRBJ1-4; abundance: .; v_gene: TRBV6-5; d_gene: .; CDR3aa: CASSYAPGTNEKLFF; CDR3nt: TGTGCCAGCAGTTACGCCCCGGGGACTAATGAAAAACTGTTTTTT
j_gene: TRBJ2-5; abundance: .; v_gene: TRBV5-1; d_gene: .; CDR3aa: CASSRTPQETQYF; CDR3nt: TGCGCCAGCAGCCGGACACCACAAGAGACCCAGTACTTC
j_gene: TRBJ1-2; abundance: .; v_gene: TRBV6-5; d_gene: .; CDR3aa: CASTNANYGYTF; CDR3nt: TGTGCCAGCACCAATGCGAACTATGGCTACACCTTC
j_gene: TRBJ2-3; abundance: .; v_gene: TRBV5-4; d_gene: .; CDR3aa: CASSLMGAEDTQYF; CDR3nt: TGTGCCAGCAGCTTGATGGGAGCGGAAGATACGCAGTATTTT
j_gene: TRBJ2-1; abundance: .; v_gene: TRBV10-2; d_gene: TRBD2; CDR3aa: CASSLAGGAYNEQFF; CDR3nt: TGCGCCAGCAGTCTAGCGGGAGGGGCCTACAATGAGCAGTTCTTC
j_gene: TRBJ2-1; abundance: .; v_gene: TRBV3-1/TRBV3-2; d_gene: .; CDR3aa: CASSQRGSDYNEQFF; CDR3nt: TGTGCCAGCAGCCAAAGGGGTTCAGATTACAATGAGCAGTTCTTC
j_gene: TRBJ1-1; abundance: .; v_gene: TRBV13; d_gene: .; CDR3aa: CASSLWRGNTEAFF; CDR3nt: TGTGCCAGCAGCTTATGGAGGGGGAACACTGAAGCTTTCTTT
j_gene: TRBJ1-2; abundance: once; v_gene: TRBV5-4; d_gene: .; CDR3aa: CASSLGGQAFYGYTF; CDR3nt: TGTGCCAGCAGCTTGGGGGGACAAGCTTTCTATGGCTACACCTTC
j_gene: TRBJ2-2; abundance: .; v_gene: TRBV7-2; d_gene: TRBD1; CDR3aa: CASSSWTGNTGELFF; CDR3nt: TGTGCCAGCAGCTCTTGGACAGGGAACACCGGGGAGCTGTTTTTT
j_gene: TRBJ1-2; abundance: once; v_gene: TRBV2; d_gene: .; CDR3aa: CAGSEGQANYGYTF; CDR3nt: TGTGCCGGCAGTGAGGGGCAAGCTAACTATGGCTACACCTTC
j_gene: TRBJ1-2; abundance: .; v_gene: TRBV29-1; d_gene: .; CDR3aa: CSVGGSGGYTF; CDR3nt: TGCAGCGTTGGGGGTTCGGGGGGCTACACCTTC
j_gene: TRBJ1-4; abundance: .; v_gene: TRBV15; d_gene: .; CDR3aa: CATSRDVGVNEKLFF; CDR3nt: TGTGCCACCAGCAGAGATGTCGGGGTTAATGAAAAACTGTTTTTT
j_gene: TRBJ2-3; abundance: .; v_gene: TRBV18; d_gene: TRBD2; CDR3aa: CASSPPAGERGSGTQYF; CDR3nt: TGTGCCAGCTCACCACCAGCGGGGGAACGGGGTTCCGGTACGCAGTATTTT
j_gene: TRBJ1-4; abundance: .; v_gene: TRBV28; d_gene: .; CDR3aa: CASSFSWAGNEKLFF; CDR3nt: TGTGCCAGCAGTTTTAGTTGGGCGGGTAATGAAAAACTGTTTTTT
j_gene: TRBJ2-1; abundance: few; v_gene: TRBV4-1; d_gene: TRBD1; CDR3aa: CASSQDRVGEQFF; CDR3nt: TGCGCCAGCAGCCAGGACAGGGTGGGTGAGCAGTTCTTC
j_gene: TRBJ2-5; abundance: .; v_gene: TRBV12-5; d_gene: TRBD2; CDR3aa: CASGLGGGDETQYF; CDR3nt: TGTGCTAGTGGTTTGGGCGGGGGGGATGAGACCCAGTACTTC
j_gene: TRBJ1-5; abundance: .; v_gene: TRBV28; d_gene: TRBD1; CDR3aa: CASSGMTGPPNQPQHF; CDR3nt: TGTGCCAGCAGTGGAATGACAGGGCCTCCCAATCAGCCCCAGCATTTT
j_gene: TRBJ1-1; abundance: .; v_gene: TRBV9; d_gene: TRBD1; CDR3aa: CASSSDKGQGSTEAFF; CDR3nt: TGTGCCAGCAGCTCCGATAAGGGACAGGGGTCCACTGAAGCTTTCTTT
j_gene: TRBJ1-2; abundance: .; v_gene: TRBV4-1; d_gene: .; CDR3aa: CASSQEGGQGVYGYTF; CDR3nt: TGCGCCAGCAGCCAAGAAGGTGGCCAGGGCGTCTATGGCTACACCTTC
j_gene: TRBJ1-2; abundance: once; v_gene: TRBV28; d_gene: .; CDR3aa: CASSLQQSNYGYTF; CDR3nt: TGTGCCAGCAGCCTACAGCAATCTAACTATGGCTACACCTTC
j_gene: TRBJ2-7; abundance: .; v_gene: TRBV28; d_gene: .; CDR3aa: CASSWGEDEQYF; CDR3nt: TGTGCCAGCAGTTGGGGGGAGGACGAGCAGTACTTC
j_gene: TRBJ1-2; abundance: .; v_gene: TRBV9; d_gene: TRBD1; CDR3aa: CARKWDRQPSNYGYTF; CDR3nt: TGTGCCAGAAAATGGGACAGGCAGCCTTCTAACTATGGCTACACCTTC
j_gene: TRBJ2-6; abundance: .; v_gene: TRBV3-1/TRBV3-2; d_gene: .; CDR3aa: CASSQAESGAVNVLTF; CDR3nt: TGTGCCAGCAGCCAGGCTGAGTCTGGGGCGGTCAACGTCCTGACTTTC
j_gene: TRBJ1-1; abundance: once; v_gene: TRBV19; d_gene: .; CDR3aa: CASTPWAPSQNTEAFF; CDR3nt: TGTGCCAGTACCCCGTGGGCCCCCTCCCAGAACACTGAAGCTTTCTTT
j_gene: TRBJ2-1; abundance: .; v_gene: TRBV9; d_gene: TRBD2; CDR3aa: CASSVLPGPSPVKREGLNEQFF; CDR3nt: TGTGCCAGCAGCGTCCTCCCGGGGCCGTCACCAGTGAAGCGGGAGGGGTTGAATGAGCAGTTCTTC
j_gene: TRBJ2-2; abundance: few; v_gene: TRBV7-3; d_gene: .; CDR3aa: CASSLFPNTGELFF; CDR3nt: TGTGCCAGCAGCTTATTCCCTAACACCGGGGAGCTGTTTTTT
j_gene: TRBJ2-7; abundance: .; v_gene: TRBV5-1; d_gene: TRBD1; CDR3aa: CASSFDRDGVFVYEQYF; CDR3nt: TGCGCCAGCAGCTTCGACAGGGATGGGGTATTCGTCTACGAGCAGTACTTC
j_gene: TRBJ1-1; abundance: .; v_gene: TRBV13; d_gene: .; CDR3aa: CASSRRDKNTEAFF; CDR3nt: TGTGCCAGCAGCCGCCGGGACAAGAACACTGAAGCTTTCTTT
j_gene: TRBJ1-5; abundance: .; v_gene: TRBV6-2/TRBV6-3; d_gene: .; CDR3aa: CASSLQDQPQHF; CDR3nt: TGTGCCAGCAGCCTACAGGATCAGCCCCAGCATTTT
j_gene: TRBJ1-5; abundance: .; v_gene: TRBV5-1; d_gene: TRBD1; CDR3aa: CASSLTGTGEQPQHF; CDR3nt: TGCGCCAGCAGCTTGACCGGGACAGGGGAGCAGCCCCAGCATTTT
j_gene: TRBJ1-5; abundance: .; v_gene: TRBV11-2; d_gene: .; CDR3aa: CASSPQGDQPQHF; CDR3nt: TGTGCCAGCAGCCCTCAAGGGGATCAGCCCCAGCATTTT
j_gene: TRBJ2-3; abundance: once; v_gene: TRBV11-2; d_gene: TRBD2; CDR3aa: CASSLGLAGSDTQYF; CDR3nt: TGTGCCAGCAGCTTGGGACTAGCGGGATCAGATACGCAGTATTTT